This T cell receptor (beta chain) appears in the sequencing data of a study of blood T cell repertoires in COVID-19. Libraries were prepared by immunoSEQ multiplex PCR; TCRdb keeps only in-frame clonotypes and omits some of them. Of approximately 280,000 clones listed, around nine tenths were seen once; the top ten hold approximately 2.2%. This CDR3 contains 14 residues. In germline, CDR1 is PRHDT, CDR2 FYEKMQ (reference sequence). The V and J ends lost 10 bases and 0 bases respectively, with 15 bases between them. The sequencing input was peripheral blood. The sequence derives from a man aged 45-65 years with acute or convalescent COVID-19. The chain has TRBV13 and TRBJ1-1; TRBD1 might be the D (6 bases). CDR3 residues: CATGVGFLNTEAFF. As DNA, the CDR3 is TGTGCCACAGGGGTGGGATTCCTGAACACTGAAGCTTTCTTT. The variable domain in full, with the rest retrieved from reference TRBV13 and TRBJ1-1, is AAGVIQSPRHLIKEKRETATLKCYPIPRHDTVYWYQQGPGQDPQFLISFYEKMQSDKGSIPDRFSAQQFSDYHSELNMSSLELGDSALYFCATGVGFLNTEAFFGQGTRLTVV.